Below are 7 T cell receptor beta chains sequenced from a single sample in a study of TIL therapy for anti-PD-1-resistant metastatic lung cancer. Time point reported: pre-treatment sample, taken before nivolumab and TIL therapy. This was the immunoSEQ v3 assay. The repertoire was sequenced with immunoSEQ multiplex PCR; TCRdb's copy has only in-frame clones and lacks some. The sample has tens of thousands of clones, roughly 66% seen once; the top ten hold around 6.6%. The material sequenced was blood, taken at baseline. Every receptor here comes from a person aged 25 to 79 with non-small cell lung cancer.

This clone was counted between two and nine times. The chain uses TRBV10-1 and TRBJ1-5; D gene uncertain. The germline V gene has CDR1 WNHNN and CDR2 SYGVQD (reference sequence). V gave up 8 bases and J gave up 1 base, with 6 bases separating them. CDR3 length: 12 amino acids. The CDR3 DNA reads TGCGCCAGCTCGGACAGCAATCAGCCCCAGCATTTT. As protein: CASSDSNQPQHF.

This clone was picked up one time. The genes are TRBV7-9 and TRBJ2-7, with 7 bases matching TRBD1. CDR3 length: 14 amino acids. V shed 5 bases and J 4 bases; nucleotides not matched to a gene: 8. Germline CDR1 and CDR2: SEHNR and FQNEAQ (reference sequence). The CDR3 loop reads CASSPAQGLYEQYF. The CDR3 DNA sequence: TGTGCCAGCAGCCCGGCACAGGGGTTATACGAGCAGTACTTC.

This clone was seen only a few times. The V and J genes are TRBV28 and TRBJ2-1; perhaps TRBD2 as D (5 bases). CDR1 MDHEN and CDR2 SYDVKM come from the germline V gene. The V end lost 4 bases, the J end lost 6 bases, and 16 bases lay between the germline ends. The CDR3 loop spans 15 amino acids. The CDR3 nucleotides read TGTGCCAGCAGTTCAAGAACTAGGGTCGGCAATGAGCAGTTCTTC. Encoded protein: CASSSRTRVGNEQFF.

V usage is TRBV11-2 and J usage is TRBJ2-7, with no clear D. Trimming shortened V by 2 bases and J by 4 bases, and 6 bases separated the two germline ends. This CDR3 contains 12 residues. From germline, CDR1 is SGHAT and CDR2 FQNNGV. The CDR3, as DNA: TGTGCCAGCAGCTTAAACGGATACGAGCAGTACTTC. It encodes CASSLNGYEQYF.

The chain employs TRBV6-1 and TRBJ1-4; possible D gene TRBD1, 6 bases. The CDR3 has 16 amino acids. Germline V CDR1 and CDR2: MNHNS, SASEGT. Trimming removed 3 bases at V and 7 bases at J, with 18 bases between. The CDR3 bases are TGTGCCAGCAGTGATGATGAGGGGGGGGTGACTGAAAAACTGTTTTTT. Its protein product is CASSDDEGGVTEKLFF.

CDR3 in DNA: TGTGCCAGCAGCTTAGGCCTAGCGGGAGAGTCCTACGAGCAGTACTTC. It specifies CASSLGLAGESYEQYF. J is TRBJ2-7 and V is TRBV11-3; 10 bases agree with TRBD2. This CDR3 spans 16 amino acids. Germline values: CDR1 SGHNT, CDR2 YENEEA. J lost 1 base, V lost 1 base, and 4 bases had no gene match.

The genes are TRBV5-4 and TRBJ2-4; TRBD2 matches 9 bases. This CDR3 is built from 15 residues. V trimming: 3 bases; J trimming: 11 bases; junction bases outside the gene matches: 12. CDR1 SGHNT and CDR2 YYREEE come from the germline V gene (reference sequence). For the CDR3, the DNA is TGTGCCAGCAGCTACTTTAGCGGGAGTTCGGGGTTTCAGTACTTC. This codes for CASSYFSGSSGFQYF.